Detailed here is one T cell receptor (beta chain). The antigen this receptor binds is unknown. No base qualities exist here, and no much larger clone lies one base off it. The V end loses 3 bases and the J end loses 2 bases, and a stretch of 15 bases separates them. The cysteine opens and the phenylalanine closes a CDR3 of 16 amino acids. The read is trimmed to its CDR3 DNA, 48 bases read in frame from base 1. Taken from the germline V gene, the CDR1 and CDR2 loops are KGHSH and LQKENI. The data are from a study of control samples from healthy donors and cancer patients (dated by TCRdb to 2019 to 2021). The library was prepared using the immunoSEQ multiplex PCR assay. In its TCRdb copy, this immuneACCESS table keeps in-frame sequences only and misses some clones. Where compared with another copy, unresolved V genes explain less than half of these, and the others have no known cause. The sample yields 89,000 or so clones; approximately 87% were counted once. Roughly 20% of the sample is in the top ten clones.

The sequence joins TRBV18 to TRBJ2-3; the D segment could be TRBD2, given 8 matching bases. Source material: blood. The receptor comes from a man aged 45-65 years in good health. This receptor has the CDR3 CASSPRGGTDTDTQYF. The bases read TGTGCCAGCTCACCCCGGGGGGGGACAGACACAGATACGCAGTATTTT.